This T cell receptor (beta chain) was found in a study of radiotherapy plus CTLA-4 blockade in lung cancer listed by TCRdb under 2018. Background for the entire study: Objective responses were observed in approximately 18% of enrolled patients, and disease control was achieved in approximately 32%.

Libraries came from the immunoSEQ multiplex PCR assay. TCRdb limited this immuneACCESS table to in-frame rearrangements with V and J called. A share of clones is missing; checked studies link under half to unresolved V genes, and the rest is unexplained. The sample data list 40,000 to 60,000 clones, and about 81% of these were observed just once. Approximately 3.3% of the sample comes from the top ten. Remarks on this clone: Its antigen has not been determined. Base qualities are missing; no much larger clone stands one base away.

From a lookup of the germline V gene, CDR1 and CDR2 are SGHVS and FQNEAQ. The CDR3 runs 13 amino acids, cysteine and phenylalanine included. The only DNA kept is the CDR3, 39 bases in frame from the first base. V is cut by 5 bases and J by 3 bases, and the space between the germline ends is 7 bases. Focal radiation therapy combined with CTLA-4 blockade (ipilimumab) was tested in patients with chemo-refractory metastatic non-small-cell lung cancer. General study outcomes and caveats: The strongest predictors of response were reported to be early dynamic shifts in blood T cell clones along with a rise in serum interferon-beta following radiation. TCR clones derived from tumors expanded in peripheral blood after treatment with radiotherapy and ipilimumab.

The specimen comprised peripheral blood, sampled from a patient treated with radiotherapy plus ipilimumab. The sequence was obtained from a human donor with non-small cell lung cancer who had stable disease on radiotherapy plus ipilimumab. The sequence links TRBV7-8 to TRBJ2-2; the D gene cannot be named for sure. The CDR3 region has the sequence CASSPFDTGELFF. The bases read TGTGCCAGCAGCCCCTTTGACACCGGGGAGCTGTTTTTT.